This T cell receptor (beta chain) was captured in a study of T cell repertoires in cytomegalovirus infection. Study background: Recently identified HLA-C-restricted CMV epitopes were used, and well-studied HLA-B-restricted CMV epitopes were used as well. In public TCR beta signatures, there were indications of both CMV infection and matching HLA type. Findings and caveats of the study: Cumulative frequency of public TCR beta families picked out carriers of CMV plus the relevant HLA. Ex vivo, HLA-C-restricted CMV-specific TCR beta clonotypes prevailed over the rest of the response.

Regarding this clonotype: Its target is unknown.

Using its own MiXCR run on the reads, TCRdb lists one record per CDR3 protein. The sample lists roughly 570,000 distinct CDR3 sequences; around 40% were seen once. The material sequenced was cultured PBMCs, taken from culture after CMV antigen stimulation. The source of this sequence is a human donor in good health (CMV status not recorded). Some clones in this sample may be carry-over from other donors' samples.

The DNA of the CDR3 is TGTGCCAGCAGTGAAGTGGGGCGGCGGGGAACAGATACGCAGTATTTT. It yields the protein CASSEVGRRGTDTQYF. The V and J genes are TRBV6-1 and TRBJ2-3; possibly TRBD2 for D (6 bases). The CDR3 totals 16 residues. The germline V and J ends were trimmed by 1 base and 3 bases, with 14 bases remaining between them. Germline CDR1 is MNHNS and CDR2 is SASEGT.